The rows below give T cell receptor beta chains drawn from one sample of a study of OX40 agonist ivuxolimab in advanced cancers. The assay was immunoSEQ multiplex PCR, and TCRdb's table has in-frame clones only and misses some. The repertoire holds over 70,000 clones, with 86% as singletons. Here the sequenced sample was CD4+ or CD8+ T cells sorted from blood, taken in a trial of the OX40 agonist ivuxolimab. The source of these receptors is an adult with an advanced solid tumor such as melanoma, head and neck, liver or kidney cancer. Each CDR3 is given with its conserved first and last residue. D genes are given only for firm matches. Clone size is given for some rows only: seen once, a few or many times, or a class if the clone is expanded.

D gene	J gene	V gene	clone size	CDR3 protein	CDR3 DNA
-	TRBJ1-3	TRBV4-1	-	CASSRIQGNTIYF	TGCGCCAGCAGCCGAATACAAGGAAACACCATATATTTT
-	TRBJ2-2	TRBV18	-	CASSPPINSGTGELFF	TGTGCCAGCTCACCACCTATTAACAGCGGCACCGGGGAGCTGTTTTTT
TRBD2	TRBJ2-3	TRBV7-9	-	CASSLPTSGNTDTQYF	TGTGCCAGCAGCTTACCTACTAGCGGGAACACAGATACGCAGTATTTT
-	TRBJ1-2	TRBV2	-	CASSDVGTLYGYTF	TGTGCCAGCAGTGACGTCGGGACGCTCTATGGCTACACCTTC
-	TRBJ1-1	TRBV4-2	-	CASSQDPSTEAFF	TGTGCCAGCAGCCAAGATCCGAGCACTGAAGCTTTCTTT
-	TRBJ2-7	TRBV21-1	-	CASSANRGLTSYEQYF	TGTGCCAGCAGCGCTAACAGGGGACTAACCTCCTACGAGCAGTACTTC
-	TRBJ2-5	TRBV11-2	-	CASSLAETQYF	TGTGCCAGCTCCTTGGCGGAGACCCAGTACTTC
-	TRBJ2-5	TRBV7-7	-	CASSLAVSETQYF	TGTGCTAGCAGCTTAGCGGTGTCGGAGACCCAGTACTTC
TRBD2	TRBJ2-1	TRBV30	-	CAWSVGGSFYNEQFF	TGTGCCTGGAGTGTTGGCGGGAGTTTTTACAATGAGCAGTTCTTC
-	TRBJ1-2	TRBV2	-	CASSVVNYGYTF	TGTGCCAGCAGTGTGGTAAACTATGGCTACACCTTC
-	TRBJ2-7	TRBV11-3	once	CASRRTGLGTYEQYF	TGTGCCAGCAGACGAACAGGGCTAGGAACCTACGAGCAGTACTTC
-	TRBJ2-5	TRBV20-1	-	CSARRETQYF	TGCAGTGCTCGTAGGGAGACCCAGTACTTC
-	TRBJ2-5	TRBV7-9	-	CASSLEDRRETQYF	TGTGCCAGCAGCTTAGAAGACAGGCGGGAGACCCAGTACTTC
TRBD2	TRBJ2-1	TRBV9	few	CASSVAEREGHNEQFF	TGTGCCAGCAGCGTAGCAGAGCGGGAGGGTCACAATGAGCAGTTCTTC
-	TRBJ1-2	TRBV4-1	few	CASSHWTEHYGYTF	TGCGCCAGCAGCCATTGGACAGAGCATTATGGCTACACCTTC
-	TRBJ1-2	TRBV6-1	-	CASSASPNYGYTF	TGTGCCAGCAGTGCTTCCCCAAACTATGGCTACACCTTC
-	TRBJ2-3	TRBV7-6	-	CASSPNGPGTDTQYF	TGTGCCAGCAGCCCCAATGGGCCTGGGACAGATACGCAGTATTTT
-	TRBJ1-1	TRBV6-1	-	CASVTPGGAEAFF	TGTGCCAGCGTCACTCCCGGGGGAGCTGAAGCTTTCTTT
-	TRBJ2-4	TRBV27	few	CASTSPGSAKNIQYF	TGTGCCAGCACATCTCCGGGAAGTGCCAAAAACATTCAGTACTTC
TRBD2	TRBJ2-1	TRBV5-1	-	CASSLQGLLNEQFF	TGCGCCAGCAGCTTGCAGGGACTACTAAATGAGCAGTTCTTC
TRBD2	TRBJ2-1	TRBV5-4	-	CASSLLLAVRSSYNEQFF	TGTGCCAGCAGCTTACTTCTAGCGGTAAGGAGCTCCTACAATGAGCAGTTCTTC
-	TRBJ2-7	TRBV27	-	CASSNLGGMSYEQYF	TGTGCCAGCAGCAACCTAGGCGGGATGAGTTACGAGCAGTACTTC
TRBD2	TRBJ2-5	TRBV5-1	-	CASSLAGVRSQETQYF	TGCGCCAGCAGCTTAGCGGGAGTAAGGTCCCAAGAGACCCAGTACTTC
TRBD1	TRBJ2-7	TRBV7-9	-	CASSLEGTGSYEQYF	TGTGCCAGCAGCCTAGAGGGGACAGGATCCTACGAGCAGTACTTC
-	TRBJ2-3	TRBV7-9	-	CASSLGSVADTQYF	TGTGCCAGCAGCTTAGGGAGTGTCGCAGATACGCAGTATTTT
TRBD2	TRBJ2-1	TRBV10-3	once	CAISEPGGLAGGSYNEQFF	TGTGCCATCAGTGAGCCGGGAGGACTAGCGGGGGGCTCCTACAATGAGCAGTTCTTC
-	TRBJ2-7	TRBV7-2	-	CASSSQGYSYEQYF	TGTGCCAGCAGCTCCCAGGGGTACTCCTACGAGCAGTACTTC
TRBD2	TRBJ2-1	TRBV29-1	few	CSVKAGGLSNEQFF	TGCAGCGTAAAAGCGGGGGGTCTTTCCAATGAGCAGTTCTTC
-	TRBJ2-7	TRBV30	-	CAWSVLGGADEQYF	TGTGCCTGGAGTGTACTTGGGGGAGCAGACGAGCAGTACTTC
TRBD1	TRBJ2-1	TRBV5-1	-	CASSFDRVDEQFF	TGCGCCAGCAGCTTCGACAGGGTGGATGAGCAGTTCTTC
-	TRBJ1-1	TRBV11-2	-	CASSGGDERNTEAFF	TGTGCCAGCAGCGGGGGGGATGAACGGAACACTGAAGCTTTCTTT
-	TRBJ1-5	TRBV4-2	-	CASSQGGGGGPQHF	TGTGCCAGCAGCCAGGGGGGCGGGGGGGGGCCCCAGCATTTT
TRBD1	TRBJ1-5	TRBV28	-	CASSQGGGNQPQHF	TGTGCCAGCAGTCAGGGGGGGGGCAATCAGCCCCAGCATTTT
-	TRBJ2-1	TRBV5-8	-	CASSLVVGSYNEQFF	TGTGCCAGCAGCTTGGTGGTGGGCTCCTACAATGAGCAGTTCTTC
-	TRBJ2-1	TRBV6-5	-	CASSYTSSYNEQFF	TGTGCCAGCAGTTATACGAGCTCCTACAATGAGCAGTTCTTC
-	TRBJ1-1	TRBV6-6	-	CASSKGGTEAFF	TGTGCCAGCAGTAAGGGGGGCACTGAAGCTTTCTTT
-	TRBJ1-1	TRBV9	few	CASSPRWGTEAFF	TGTGCCAGCAGCCCTAGGTGGGGCACTGAAGCTTTCTTT
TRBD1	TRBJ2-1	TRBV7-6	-	CASSSVRTGDNEQFF	TGTGCCAGCAGCTCCGTCCGGACAGGGGACAATGAGCAGTTCTTC
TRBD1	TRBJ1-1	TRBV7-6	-	CASSRWTGREAFF	TGTGCCAGCAGCAGATGGACAGGGCGTGAAGCTTTCTTT
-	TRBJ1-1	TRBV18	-	CASSPRTENTEAFF	TGTGCCAGCTCACCGCGGACGGAGAACACTGAAGCTTTCTTT
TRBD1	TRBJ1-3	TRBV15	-	CATSTDRGSTIYF	TGTGCCACCAGTACGGACAGGGGAAGCACCATATATTTT
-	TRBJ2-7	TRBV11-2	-	CASSLVLEQYF	TGTGCCAGCAGCTTAGTACTGGAGCAGTACTTC
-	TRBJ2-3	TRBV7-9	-	CASSRGMGQTTTQYF	TGTGCCAGCAGCCGGGGGATGGGGCAAACAACCACGCAGTATTTT
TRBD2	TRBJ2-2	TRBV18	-	CASSPRGGGLNTGELFF	TGTGCCAGCTCACCAAGAGGCGGGGGGTTAAACACCGGGGAGCTGTTTTTT
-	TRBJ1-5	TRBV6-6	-	CASRQTGEASQPQHF	TGTGCCAGCAGACAGACAGGTGAAGCGAGTCAGCCCCAGCATTTT
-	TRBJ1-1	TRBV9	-	CASSVRTADEAFF	TGTGCCAGCAGCGTCCGGACGGCGGATGAAGCTTTCTTT
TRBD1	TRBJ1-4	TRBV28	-	CASSLDRGREKLFF	TGTGCCAGCAGCCTCGACAGGGGGCGAGAAAAACTGTTTTTT
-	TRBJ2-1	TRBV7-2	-	CASSLRRMTDSSYNEQFF	TGTGCCAGCAGCTTAAGGAGGATGACTGATAGCTCCTACAATGAGCAGTTCTTC
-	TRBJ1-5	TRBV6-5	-	CASSYSNFQNQPQHF	TGTGCCAGCAGTTACTCGAATTTTCAAAATCAGCCCCAGCATTTT
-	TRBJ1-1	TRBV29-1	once	CSVEKAFF	TGCAGCGTAGAAAAAGCTTTCTTT
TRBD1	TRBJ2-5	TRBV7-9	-	CASSDRGEETQYF	TGTGCCAGCAGCGACAGGGGCGAAGAGACCCAGTACTTC
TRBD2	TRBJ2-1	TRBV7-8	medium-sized	CASSSPAGGYVNEQFF	TGTGCCAGCAGCTCCCCAGCGGGAGGTTACGTCAATGAGCAGTTCTTC
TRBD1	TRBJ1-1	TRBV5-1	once	CASSYGQVNTEAFF	TGCGCCAGCAGCTACGGACAGGTGAACACTGAAGCTTTCTTT
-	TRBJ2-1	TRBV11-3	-	CASSLRSSYNEQFF	TGTGCCAGCAGCCTTAGGAGCTCCTACAATGAGCAGTTCTTC
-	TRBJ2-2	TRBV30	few	CAWSVLVGTGELFF	TGTGCCTGGAGTGTACTCGTGGGAACCGGGGAGCTGTTTTTT
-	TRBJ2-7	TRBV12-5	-	CASGTPLDYEQYF	TGTGCTAGTGGTACGCCTCTTGACTACGAGCAGTACTTC
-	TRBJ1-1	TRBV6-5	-	CASRLQLNTEAFF	TGTGCCAGCAGACTACAGCTAAACACTGAAGCTTTCTTT